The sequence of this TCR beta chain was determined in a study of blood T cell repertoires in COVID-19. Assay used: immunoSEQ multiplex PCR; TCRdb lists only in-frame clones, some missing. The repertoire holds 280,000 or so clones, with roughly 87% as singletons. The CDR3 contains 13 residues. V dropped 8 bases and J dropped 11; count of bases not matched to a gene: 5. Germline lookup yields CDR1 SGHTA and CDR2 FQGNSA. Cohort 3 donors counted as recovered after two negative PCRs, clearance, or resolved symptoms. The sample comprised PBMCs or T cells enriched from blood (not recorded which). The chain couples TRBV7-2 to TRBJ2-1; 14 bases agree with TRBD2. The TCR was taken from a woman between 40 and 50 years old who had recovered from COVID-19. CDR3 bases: TGTGCCAGCCTGGGACTAGCGGGAGACCAGCAGTTCTTC. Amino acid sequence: CASLGLAGDQQFF.